This entry features one TCR beta chain sequence. The antigen remains undetermined. These data originate in a study of T cells after posttransplantation cyclophosphamide. Study-level points and caveats: Donor-recipient repertoire similarity was low at 1-2 months, rising over year one.

Trimming at V came to 2 bases and at J to 0 bases, leaving 0 bases not matched to a gene. This CDR3 contains 14 residues. Germline CDR1 and CDR2: SGDLS and YYNGEE. The assay was immunoSEQ multiplex PCR, and TCRdb's table has in-frame clones only and misses some. The repertoire consists of several thousand clones, with more than 85% occurring once and the leading ten covering around 4%. Sequenced sample: CD4+ T cells sorted from blood. This receptor was taken from a woman in her forties or fifties in good health and a related stem cell transplant donor. This chain links TRBV9 with TRBJ1-1; 8 nucleotides match TRBD1. As DNA, the CDR3 is TGTGCCAGCAGCGTGGGACAGGTGAACACTGAAGCTTTCTTT. This codes for CASSVGQVNTEAFF.